These 19 T cell receptor beta chains were sequenced from one sample in a study of CD8 T cells in ankylosing spondylitis. One entry per CDR3 protein results from TCRdb running MiXCR on the 5' RACE reads. The repertoire holds nearly 250,000 distinct CDR3 sequences, with roughly a third as singletons. Sequenced material: blood, either unsorted or a sorted T cell fraction (not recorded which). The receptors originated from a male donor with ankylosing spondylitis or in good health (not recorded which).

This clonotype has just a few counts. The chain combines TRBV5-1 with TRBJ2-3, with a tentative D call TRBD2 (6 bases). V was trimmed by 4 bases and J by 0 bases, leaving 18 bases between them. This CDR3 has 17 residues. In germline, CDR1 is SGHRS, CDR2 YFSETQ. As DNA, the CDR3 is TGCGCCAGCAGCACAACTCCGGGACTCATGAGCACAGATACGCAGTATTTT. Translating it yields CASSTTPGLMSTDTQYF.

The chain employs TRBV9 and TRBJ2-7; 10 nucleotides align to TRBD1. Losses at the gene ends were 3 bases for V and 0 bases for J; bases not matched to a gene: 3. This CDR3 is built from 15 residues. Germline CDR1 and CDR2: SGDLS and YYNGEE. The CDR3 loop reads CASSAGTGASYEQYF. In nucleotides, the CDR3 is TGTGCCAGCAGCGCCGGGACAGGGGCCTCCTACGAGCAGTACTTC.

This sequence joins TRBV15 and TRBJ2-5, with TRBD2 identical over 11 bases. J gave up 5 bases and V 3 bases, and 8 bases lay outside the gene matches. In germline, CDR1 is LNHNV, CDR2 YYDKDF (reference sequence). This CDR3 region has 16 residues. CDR3 DNA: TGTGCCACCAGCAGGGTACTAGCGGGGGCGGGTGAGACCCAGTACTTC. This codes for CATSRVLAGAGETQYF.

This clonotype was picked up a small number of times. CDR3 DNA sequence: TGTGCCAGCGGGGGGACAGAGAGGACTAGCGGGCACGAGCAGTACTTC. It encodes CASGGTERTSGHEQYF. The V call is TRBV28, the J call TRBJ2-7; 11 positions match TRBD2. This CDR3 spans 16 amino acids. Losses at the gene ends were 8 bases for V and 5 bases for J; bases not matched to a gene: 14. CDR1 is MDHEN and CDR2 is SYDVKM in the germline V gene.

The rearrangement joins TRBV12-3 or TRBV12-4 to TRBJ1-2, with D possibly matching TRBD1 (6 bases). This CDR3 region has 14 residues. V was pared by 1 base and J by 4 bases, with 10 bases between. The CDR3, as DNA: TGTGCCAGCAGTTTAGATTGGGGGCCCTATGGCTACACCTTC. Protein product: CASSLDWGPYGYTF.

The rearrangement uses TRBV7-2 and TRBJ2-2, with D possibly being TRBD1 or TRBD2 (5 bases each). This CDR3 has 17 residues. Germline-derived CDR1 and CDR2 are SGHTA and FQGNSA. V shed 5 bases and J shed 0 bases, with 16 bases lying between them. The chain's CDR3 is CASSPRKLGPNTGELFF. The CDR3 bases are TGTGCCAGCAGCCCCCGCAAATTGGGACCGAACACCGGGGAGCTGTTTTTT.

V gene TRBV20-1 combines with J gene TRBJ2-7, with TRBD2 as a possible D gene (5 bases). Germline V gene sequence: CDR1 DFQATT, CDR2 SNEGSKA (reference sequence). The V end lost 5 bases, the J end lost 5 bases, and 10 bases lay between the germline ends. The CDR3 sequence is 11 residues long. The CDR3 nucleotides read TGCAGTGCTTCCGGGAAGAACGAGCAGTACTTC. Amino acids: CSASGKNEQYF.

This clonotype has more than one count but fewer than ten. The CDR3 sequence: CASSSRTGSQPQHF. The CDR3 DNA sequence: TGTGCCAGCAGTTCCCGGACAGGGAGTCAGCCCCAGCATTTT. The chain employs TRBV12-3 or TRBV12-4 and TRBJ1-5; 8 bases map to TRBD1. Trimming cost V 4 bases and J 6 bases; bases outside gene matches: 5. The CDR3 spans 14 residues.

The V call is TRBV24-1, the J call TRBJ2-1; TRBD1 matches 10 bases. The germline gives CDR1 KGHDR, CDR2 SFDVKD. V lost 4 bases to trimming and J lost 2 bases; unmatched junction nucleotides: 4. The length of the CDR3 is 16 residues. DNA for the CDR3: TGTGCCACCAGTGACAGCGACAGGGGGCCCTACAATGAGCAGTTCTTC. Translation: CATSDSDRGPYNEQFF.

This chain joins TRBV20-1 and TRBJ1-5; D uncertain. CDR1 and CDR2 (germline): DFQATT, SNEGSKA (reference sequence). Between the trimmed V and J ends, which lost 1 base and 1 base, there was a span of 14 bases. This CDR3 has 16 residues. The CDR3 protein is CSARASAYGSNQPQHF. The CDR3 bases are TGCAGTGCTAGAGCCAGCGCCTACGGGAGCAATCAGCCCCAGCATTTT.

The V and J genes are TRBV20-1 and TRBJ1-1, with 9 positions matching TRBD1. Germline V CDR1 and CDR2: DFQATT, SNEGSKA (reference sequence). The J segment lost 6 bases and the V segment lost 0 bases, leaving 8 bases of the junction unmatched. The CDR3 runs 15 residues. Written as DNA, the CDR3 is TGCAGTGCTAGAGATCCGGGACAGGGTAGCGCTGAAGCTTTCTTT. Protein sequence: CSARDPGQGSAEAFF.

This clonotype appeared a few times. The chain recombines TRBV28 with TRBJ2-3; 10 nucleotides match TRBD2. In germline, CDR1 is MDHEN, CDR2 SYDVKM. The CDR3 totals 16 residues. Trimming took 6 bases from V and 8 from J; bases not matched to a gene: 14. The CDR3 DNA sequence: TGTGCCAGCAGCCCGGGACTAGCGCAGGCGGTCGGTACGCAGTATTTT. Translated, it gives CASSPGLAQAVGTQYF.

This clonotype was seen only a few times. The rearrangement uses TRBV20-1 and TRBJ2-5; 9 bases agree with TRBD1. V lost 6 bases to trimming and J lost 3 bases; unmatched junction nucleotides: 2. Germline V CDR1 and CDR2: DFQATT, SNEGSKA (reference sequence). The CDR3 has 12 amino acids. The CDR3 spells CSARTGEETQYF. The CDR3 bases are TGCAGTGCACGGACAGGGGAAGAGACCCAGTACTTC.

The V and J genes are TRBV7-9 and TRBJ2-4; either TRBD1 or TRBD2 may supply D (5 bases each). The CDR3 length is 16 residues. Germline V gives CDR1 SEHNR, CDR2 FQNEAQ (reference sequence). With 4 bases removed from V and 0 bases from J, the gap between germline ends came to 13 bases. CDR3 bases: TGTGCCAGCAGCTCCCCACAGGAGGTAGCCAAAAACATTCAGTACTTC. It yields the protein CASSSPQEVAKNIQYF.

The genes are TRBV28 and TRBJ2-7; TRBD1 agrees at 7 bases. The CDR3 consists of 13 residues. The germline gives CDR1 MDHEN, CDR2 SYDVKM. After removal of 7 bases from V and 3 bases from J, the junction contained 6 bases not matched to a gene. CDR3 protein: CASTKTGIYEQYF. The CDR3 DNA reads TGTGCCAGCACCAAGACAGGGATCTACGAGCAGTACTTC. Looking up the rest from reference TRBV28 and TRBJ2-7 gives the full variable domain: DVKVTQSSRYLVKRTGEKVFLECVQDMDHENMFWYRQDPGLGLRLIYFSYDVKMKEKGDIPEGYSVSREKKERFSLILESASTNQTSMYLCASTKTGIYEQYFGPGTRLTVT.

J is TRBJ1-1 and V is TRBV20-1; D gene unclear. The CDR3 spans 13 residues. V dropped 1 base and J dropped 1 base, with 7 bases sitting between them. The germline V gene encodes CDR1 DFQATT and CDR2 SNEGSKA (reference sequence). CDR3 nucleotide sequence: TGCAGTGCTAGAGTCTCCGGGAACACTGAAGCTTTCTTT. Translated, it gives CSARVSGNTEAFF.

The chain is built from TRBV12-3 or TRBV12-4 and TRBJ1-5; D possibly corresponds to TRBD1 (6 bases). V lost 3 bases to trimming and J lost 2 bases, with 11 bases between them. The CDR3 totals 15 residues. The CDR3 here is CASSLGGQGNQPQHF. The CDR3 nucleotides read TGTGCCAGCAGTTTGGGGGGGCAAGGCAATCAGCCCCAGCATTTT.

The chain recombines TRBV12-3 or TRBV12-4 with TRBJ2-7; D possibly corresponds to TRBD1 (5 bases). Trimming left V 2 bases short and J 0 bases short, with 8 bases between. The CDR3 totals 14 residues. The CDR3 DNA is TGTGCCAGCAGTTTACTGCAGGGCTCCTACGAGCAGTACTTC. Translated, it gives CASSLLQGSYEQYF.

The V gene is TRBV20-1, the J gene TRBJ2-3, with D perhaps TRBD1 (5 bases). This CDR3 spans 15 amino acids. Germline V CDR1 and CDR2: DFQATT, SNEGSKA (reference sequence). The CDR3 coding sequence is TGCAGGCCCCTGCCCCAGGGCGTCGGCACAGATACGCAGTATTTT. It translates to CRPLPQGVGTDTQYF.